The 5 T cell receptor beta chains below come from one sample, sequenced in a study of blood T cell repertoires in COVID-19. TCRdb's copy holds only in-frame clones and misses some; the assay was immunoSEQ multiplex PCR. Here the sample spans some 200,000 clones, 85% to 90% being singletons. The specimen was peripheral blood. These TCRs come from an elderly man with acute or convalescent COVID-19.

The J gene is TRBJ1-1, the V gene TRBV7-9, with D unclear. The V gene lost 4 bases and the J gene lost 1 base, with 10 bases spanning the gap. Germline loops: CDR1 SEHNR, CDR2 FQNEAQ (reference sequence). The CDR3 loop spans 14 amino acids. The CDR3 reads CASSSFGENTEAFF. For the CDR3, the DNA is TGTGCCAGCAGCTCGTTCGGAGAGAACACTGAAGCTTTCTTT. Combining the CDR3 with reference TRBV7-9 and TRBJ1-1 gives the whole variable domain DTGVSQNPRHKITKRGQNVTFRCDPISEHNRLYWYRQTLGQGPEFLTYFQNEAQLEKSRLLSDRFSAERPKGSFSTLEIQRTEQGDSAMYLCASSSFGENTEAFFGQGTRLTVV.

The chain carries TRBV7-9 and TRBJ2-5, with D tentatively TRBD2 (5 bases). CDR1 is SEHNR, CDR2 FQNEAQ, per germline (reference sequence). The V and J ends lost 7 bases and 5 bases respectively, with 14 bases between them. The CDR3 extends over 13 amino acids. Written as DNA, the CDR3 is TGTGCCAGCACCTTCGTGGGAGTGGAGACCCAGTACTTC. It specifies CASTFVGVETQYF.

This chain connects TRBV29-1 to TRBJ2-2; a possible D gene is TRBD1 (6 bases). The CDR3 has 13 residues. Germline values: CDR1 SQVTM, CDR2 ANQGSEA. V lost 5 bases and J 3 bases, leaving 10 bases between the germline ends. The CDR3 DNA follows: TGCAGCGTTCGGGACACCTACACCGGGGAGCTGTTTTTT. The encoded protein is CSVRDTYTGELFF.

The V gene is TRBV6-1, the J gene TRBJ2-7; 9 bases fit TRBD1. The V gene's germline CDR1 is MNHNS and CDR2 SASEGT. The CDR3 contains 16 residues. The V gene end was trimmed by 2 bases and the J gene end by 0 bases; junction bases not matched to a gene: 5. The CDR3 here is CASSELGDRDSYEQYF. The CDR3 DNA is TGTGCCAGCAGTGAATTAGGGGACAGGGACTCCTACGAGCAGTACTTC.

CDR3 sequence reads: CASSFGWASSTGELFF. The CDR3 region has the DNA TGTGCCAGCAGTTTCGGATGGGCTAGCAGCACCGGGGAGCTGTTTTTT. The rearrangement uses TRBV6-5 and TRBJ2-2; D might be TRBD2 (5 bases). The CDR3 is made up of 16 amino acids. V was shortened by 4 bases and J by 4 bases, with 16 bases between the two germline ends. Germline CDR1 and CDR2: MNHEY and SVGAGI.